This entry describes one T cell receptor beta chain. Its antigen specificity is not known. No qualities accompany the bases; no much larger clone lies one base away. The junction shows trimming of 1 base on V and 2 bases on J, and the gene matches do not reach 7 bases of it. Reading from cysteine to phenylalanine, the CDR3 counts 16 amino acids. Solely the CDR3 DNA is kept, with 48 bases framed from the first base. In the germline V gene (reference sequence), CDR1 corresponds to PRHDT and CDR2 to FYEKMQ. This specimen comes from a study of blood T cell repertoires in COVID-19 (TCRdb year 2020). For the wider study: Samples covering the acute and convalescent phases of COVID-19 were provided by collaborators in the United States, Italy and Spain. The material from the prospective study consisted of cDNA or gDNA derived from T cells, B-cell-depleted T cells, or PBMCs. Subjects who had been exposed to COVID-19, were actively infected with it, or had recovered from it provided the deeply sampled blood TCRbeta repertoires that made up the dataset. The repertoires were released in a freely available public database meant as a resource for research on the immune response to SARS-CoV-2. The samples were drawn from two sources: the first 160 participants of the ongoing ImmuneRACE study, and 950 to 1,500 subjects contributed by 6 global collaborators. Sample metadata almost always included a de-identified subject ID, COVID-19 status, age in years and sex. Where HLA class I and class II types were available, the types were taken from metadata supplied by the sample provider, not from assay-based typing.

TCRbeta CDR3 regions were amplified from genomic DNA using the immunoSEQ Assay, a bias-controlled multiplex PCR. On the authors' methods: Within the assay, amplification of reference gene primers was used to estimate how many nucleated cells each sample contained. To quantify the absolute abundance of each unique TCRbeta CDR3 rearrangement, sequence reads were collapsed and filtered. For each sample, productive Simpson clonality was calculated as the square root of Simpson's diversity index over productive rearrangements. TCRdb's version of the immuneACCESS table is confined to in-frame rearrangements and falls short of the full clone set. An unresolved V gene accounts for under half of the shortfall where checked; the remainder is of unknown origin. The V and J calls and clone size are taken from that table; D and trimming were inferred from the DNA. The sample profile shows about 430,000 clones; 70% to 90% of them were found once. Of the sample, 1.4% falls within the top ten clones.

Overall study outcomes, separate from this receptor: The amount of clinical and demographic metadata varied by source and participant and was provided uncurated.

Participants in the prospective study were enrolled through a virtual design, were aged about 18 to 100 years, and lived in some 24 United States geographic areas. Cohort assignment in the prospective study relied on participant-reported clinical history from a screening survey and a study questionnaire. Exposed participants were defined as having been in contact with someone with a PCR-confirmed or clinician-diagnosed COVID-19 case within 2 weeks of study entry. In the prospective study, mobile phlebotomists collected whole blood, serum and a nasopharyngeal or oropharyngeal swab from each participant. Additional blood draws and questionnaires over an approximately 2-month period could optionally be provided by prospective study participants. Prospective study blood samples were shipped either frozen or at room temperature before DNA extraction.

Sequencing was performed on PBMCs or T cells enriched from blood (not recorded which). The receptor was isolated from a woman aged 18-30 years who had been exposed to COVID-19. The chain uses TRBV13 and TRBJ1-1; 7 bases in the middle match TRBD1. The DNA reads TGTGCCAGCAGCTTAGCGCTGGGACAGACAAACACTGAAGCTTTCTTT. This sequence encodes CASSLALGQTNTEAFF.